This is a list of T cell receptor beta chains from one sample in a study of glioma-infiltrating T cells after dendritic cell vaccination. Assay used: immunoSEQ multiplex PCR; TCRdb lists only in-frame clones, some missing. The table records approximately 67,000 clones, roughly 79% of them present only once. The sequencing used blood, collected before dendritic cell vaccination. These receptors were obtained from a human donor with glioblastoma. Each CDR3 is given with its conserved first and last residue. The order of the fields is CDR3 DNA, CDR3 protein, V gene, clone size, J gene, D gene. A D gene is named only where the DNA matches it firmly. Expanded clones get a size class; other rows say once, few or many, or leave the size out.

cdr3_nt: TGTGCCAGCAGCGTAGCGGGAACCTACGAGCAGTACTTC
cdr3_aa: CASSVAGTYEQYF
v_call: TRBV9
clone_size: -
j_call: TRBJ2-7
d_call: -

cdr3_nt: TGTGCCAGCAGCCTTTCAAAGAACACTGAAGCTTTCTTT
cdr3_aa: CASSLSKNTEAFF
v_call: TRBV14
clone_size: once
j_call: TRBJ1-1
d_call: -

cdr3_nt: TGCGCCAGCAGCCTCGGGGAGGGAGGGAGCAATCAGCCCCAGCATTTT
cdr3_aa: CASSLGEGGSNQPQHF
v_call: TRBV5-1
clone_size: -
j_call: TRBJ1-5
d_call: -

cdr3_nt: TGTGCTAGTGGTTTGCTTACCCCCCCGGGACTAGCTGTGGAGACCCAGTACTTC
cdr3_aa: CASGLLTPPGLAVETQYF
v_call: TRBV12-5
clone_size: -
j_call: TRBJ2-5
d_call: TRBD2

cdr3_nt: TGTGCCAGCAGCTTAGCACAGAGCACAGATACGCAGTATTTT
cdr3_aa: CASSLAQSTDTQYF
v_call: TRBV7-2
clone_size: -
j_call: TRBJ2-3
d_call: -

cdr3_nt: TGTGCCAGTACCCTAGGGAGTCGGAACACTGAAGCTTTCTTT
cdr3_aa: CASTLGSRNTEAFF
v_call: TRBV19
clone_size: -
j_call: TRBJ1-1
d_call: -

cdr3_nt: TGTGCCAGCAGCATGGACAGTCAGAACACTGAAGCTTTCTTT
cdr3_aa: CASSMDSQNTEAFF
v_call: TRBV5-4
clone_size: -
j_call: TRBJ1-1
d_call: -

cdr3_nt: TGTGCCAGTAGTGCGGGGTTCGGCACTGAAGCTTTCTTT
cdr3_aa: CASSAGFGTEAFF
v_call: TRBV19
clone_size: -
j_call: TRBJ1-1
d_call: -

cdr3_nt: TGTGCCAGCAGCTTGTCTGCGGTCTCTGAAGCTTTCTTT
cdr3_aa: CASSLSAVSEAFF
v_call: TRBV5-6
clone_size: -
j_call: TRBJ1-1
d_call: -

cdr3_nt: TGCAGCGTTGACGAATTCAACAGGGGGCTTAACTATGGCTACACCTTC
cdr3_aa: CSVDEFNRGLNYGYTF
v_call: TRBV29-1
clone_size: -
j_call: TRBJ1-2
d_call: TRBD1

cdr3_nt: TGCAGCGTTGTTAGCGTCGGCAGGGGGTACGAGCAGTACTTC
cdr3_aa: CSVVSVGRGYEQYF
v_call: TRBV29-1
clone_size: -
j_call: TRBJ2-7
d_call: TRBD1

cdr3_nt: TGTGCCAGCAGCTTAGACAGTCCCGCTTCACCCCTCCACTTT
cdr3_aa: CASSLDSPASPLHF
v_call: TRBV7-9
clone_size: -
j_call: TRBJ1-6
d_call: -

cdr3_nt: TGTGCCAGCATCGGGACTGAACATCAAGAGACCCAGTACTTC
cdr3_aa: CASIGTEHQETQYF
v_call: TRBV2
clone_size: -
j_call: TRBJ2-5
d_call: -

cdr3_nt: TGCGCCAGCAGCCATCCCGGGACAGGGGGCGGAGTGGTCGGCTACACCTTC
cdr3_aa: CASSHPGTGGGVVGYTF
v_call: TRBV4-1
clone_size: once
j_call: TRBJ1-2
d_call: TRBD1

cdr3_nt: TGTGCCAGCAGCGTAGGGACTATCGGCTCCTTGGAGCAGTTCTTC
cdr3_aa: CASSVGTIGSLEQFF
v_call: TRBV9
clone_size: -
j_call: TRBJ2-1
d_call: -

cdr3_nt: TGTGCCAGTAGTGAACAAGTAAACACTGAAGCTTTCTTT
cdr3_aa: CASSEQVNTEAFF
v_call: TRBV19
clone_size: -
j_call: TRBJ1-1
d_call: -

cdr3_nt: TGTGCCAGCAGCCGGACTAAAGAGACCCAGTACTTC
cdr3_aa: CASSRTKETQYF
v_call: TRBV7-8
clone_size: -
j_call: TRBJ2-5
d_call: -

cdr3_nt: TGTGCCAGCAGCTTAATCCAAGATACGCAGTATTTT
cdr3_aa: CASSLIQDTQYF
v_call: TRBV11-1
clone_size: once
j_call: TRBJ2-3
d_call: -

cdr3_nt: TGCGCCAGCAGCCTATCAGCGGGGGGGCACGTCAATGAGCAGTTCTTC
cdr3_aa: CASSLSAGGHVNEQFF
v_call: TRBV4-3
clone_size: -
j_call: TRBJ2-1
d_call: TRBD2

cdr3_nt: TGTGCCAGCAGCCAAGGACAGGGGGATAACACCGGGGAGCTGTTTTTT
cdr3_aa: CASSQGQGDNTGELFF
v_call: TRBV14
clone_size: once
j_call: TRBJ2-2
d_call: TRBD1

cdr3_nt: TGTGCCAGCAGCCTGGGGACAGGGATTTCACCCCTCCACTTT
cdr3_aa: CASSLGTGISPLHF
v_call: TRBV7-3
clone_size: -
j_call: TRBJ1-6
d_call: TRBD1

cdr3_nt: TGTGCCAGCAGCGCCCAGCCGACAGGCGCGTATGGCTACACCTTC
cdr3_aa: CASSAQPTGAYGYTF
v_call: TRBV9
clone_size: -
j_call: TRBJ1-2
d_call: -

cdr3_nt: TGCGCCAGCAGCTTAAATTTAGGCAGGGGCGCCGACTATGGCTACACCTTC
cdr3_aa: CASSLNLGRGADYGYTF
v_call: TRBV5-1
clone_size: -
j_call: TRBJ1-2
d_call: -

cdr3_nt: TGTGCCAGCACCTTAAGGGGACACGGCGAGCAGTACTTC
cdr3_aa: CASTLRGHGEQYF
v_call: TRBV2
clone_size: few
j_call: TRBJ2-7
d_call: -

cdr3_nt: TGTGCCAGCACCAGTTTATCGACAGGGGGAAGGACTGAAGCTTTCTTT
cdr3_aa: CASTSLSTGGRTEAFF
v_call: TRBV27
clone_size: many
j_call: TRBJ1-1
d_call: TRBD1

cdr3_nt: TGTGCCAGCAGTCCCCCGGGACAGGGTACAGATACGCAGTATTTT
cdr3_aa: CASSPPGQGTDTQYF
v_call: TRBV6-5
clone_size: -
j_call: TRBJ2-3
d_call: TRBD1

cdr3_nt: TGCGCCAGCAGGCACGGGATGGCGACGGATTACACCGGGGAGCTGTTTTTT
cdr3_aa: CASRHGMATDYTGELFF
v_call: TRBV4-1
clone_size: -
j_call: TRBJ2-2
d_call: -

cdr3_nt: TGTGCCAGCAGTCCTGGGACAGATAACTATGGCTACACCTTC
cdr3_aa: CASSPGTDNYGYTF
v_call: TRBV7-8
clone_size: once
j_call: TRBJ1-2
d_call: TRBD1

cdr3_nt: TGTGCCAGCAGCTTTACTACTAGCGGGGGGGCCTACGAGCAGTACTTC
cdr3_aa: CASSFTTSGGAYEQYF
v_call: TRBV5-4
clone_size: -
j_call: TRBJ2-7
d_call: TRBD2

cdr3_nt: TGTGCCAGCACTATGGGGGGTGGCTACACCTTC
cdr3_aa: CASTMGGGYTF
v_call: TRBV6-5
clone_size: -
j_call: TRBJ1-2
d_call: -

cdr3_nt: TGTGCTAGTGGTTTGACCGACAGGGGATTAAACTATGGCTACACCTTC
cdr3_aa: CASGLTDRGLNYGYTF
v_call: TRBV12-5
clone_size: -
j_call: TRBJ1-2
d_call: TRBD1

cdr3_nt: TGTGCCAGCAATGGACAGGGGACGACTAATGAAAAACTGTTTTTT
cdr3_aa: CASNGQGTTNEKLFF
v_call: TRBV19
clone_size: -
j_call: TRBJ1-4
d_call: TRBD1

cdr3_nt: TGTGCCAGCAGCCAGACAGGGAGTAGCACTGAAGCTTTCTTT
cdr3_aa: CASSQTGSSTEAFF
v_call: TRBV5-4
clone_size: -
j_call: TRBJ1-1
d_call: TRBD1

cdr3_nt: TGTGCCAGCAGTCAGGGACAGGGCAATGAGCAGTTCTTC
cdr3_aa: CASSQGQGNEQFF
v_call: TRBV6-6
clone_size: -
j_call: TRBJ2-1
d_call: TRBD1

cdr3_nt: TGTGCCAGCACTGAGGGGCACGGGCAGTACTTC
cdr3_aa: CASTEGHGQYF
v_call: TRBV25-1
clone_size: few
j_call: TRBJ2-7
d_call: -

cdr3_nt: TGCGCCAGCAGCCAAGGAGGGCCAGGGGGCACAGATACGCAGTATTTT
cdr3_aa: CASSQGGPGGTDTQYF
v_call: TRBV4-3
clone_size: once
j_call: TRBJ2-3
d_call: -

cdr3_nt: TGTGCCAGCAGTGAAGCGAGTGTCCCCCCTGGAAACACCATATATTTT
cdr3_aa: CASSEASVPPGNTIYF
v_call: TRBV2
clone_size: -
j_call: TRBJ1-3
d_call: -

cdr3_nt: TGCGCCAGCAGCCAAGATCGGGGTGAAAAACTGTTTTTT
cdr3_aa: CASSQDRGEKLFF
v_call: TRBV4-3
clone_size: -
j_call: TRBJ1-4
d_call: -

cdr3_nt: TGCGCCAGCAGCTTGGAGGGTAGCGGGGAACAGCCCTACAATGAGCAGTTCTTC
cdr3_aa: CASSLEGSGEQPYNEQFF
v_call: TRBV5-1
clone_size: -
j_call: TRBJ2-1
d_call: TRBD2

cdr3_nt: TGTGCCAGCAGCGGGGGGATTTCGGACACTGAAGCTTTCTTT
cdr3_aa: CASSGGISDTEAFF
v_call: TRBV5-4
clone_size: -
j_call: TRBJ1-1
d_call: -

cdr3_nt: TGTGCCAGCTCACCACCAGGGGCGTACACTGAAGCTTTCTTT
cdr3_aa: CASSPPGAYTEAFF
v_call: TRBV18
clone_size: -
j_call: TRBJ1-1
d_call: -

cdr3_nt: TGTGCCATCAGACAGACAGGGGGAGATGGCTACACCTTC
cdr3_aa: CAIRQTGGDGYTF
v_call: TRBV10-3
clone_size: once
j_call: TRBJ1-2
d_call: TRBD1

cdr3_nt: TGTGCCAGCAGCTTTATACGGACAGGGGCTAACACTGAAGCTTTCTTT
cdr3_aa: CASSFIRTGANTEAFF
v_call: TRBV11-1
clone_size: -
j_call: TRBJ1-1
d_call: TRBD1

cdr3_nt: TGTGCCAGCAGTCGACAGCCGGAAGCTTTCTTT
cdr3_aa: CASSRQPEAFF
v_call: TRBV2
clone_size: -
j_call: TRBJ1-1
d_call: -

cdr3_nt: TGTGCCAGCAGTTATGCGGGGGGGCCGAAGGTGCAGTATTTT
cdr3_aa: CASSYAGGPKVQYF
v_call: TRBV6-5
clone_size: -
j_call: TRBJ2-3
d_call: TRBD2